A selection of T cell receptor beta chains follows, all from one sample in a study of identical twins. TCRdb fed the 5' RACE reads into MiXCR, producing one record per CDR3 protein. In the table there are 550,000 to 700,000 distinct CDR3 sequences, roughly 9.5% of which are singletons. The data were also submitted as part of a second study, on yellow fever vaccine responses in identical twins.

Sequencing was performed on PBMCs. Source of these receptors: a woman aged 18-35 years in good health. The CDR3 runs from the conserved cysteine through the conserved F or W. Some rows have no size entry. The others give once, few or many, or a class for an expanded clone.

V	J	size	CDR3
TRBV7-7	TRBJ2-4	-	CASSLGPTRLAKNIQYF
TRBV6-1	TRBJ2-3	-	CASSETPPLAGGTDTQYF
TRBV6-5	TRBJ2-2	-	CASSLASPGVPNTGELFF
TRBV20-1	TRBJ2-7	few	CSASRSVGNEQYF
TRBV7-8	TRBJ1-5	many	CASSLAGQLSNQPQHF
TRBV4-1	TRBJ1-6	many	CASSQDLNPNSPLHF
TRBV5-1	TRBJ2-7	many	CASSLTGITYEQYF
TRBV28	TRBJ2-7	-	CASTQIPGGSYEQYF
TRBV27	TRBJ1-1	many	CASAIAVGYTEAFF
TRBV10-2	TRBJ1-2	many	CASRAPTGEYGYTF
TRBV7-2	TRBJ2-1	-	CASRRTWGLAGDNEQFF
TRBV12-3/TRBV12-4	TRBJ2-3	many	CASSPGQGTDTQYF
TRBV20-1	TRBJ2-1	few	CSARGFGGDVNEQFF
TRBV21-1	TRBJ1-6	-	CASSKKTGEDSPLHF
TRBV2	TRBJ1-6	-	CASSSGWGIGSPLHF
TRBV28	TRBJ2-1	-	CASSAGTGYYNEQFF
TRBV7-9	TRBJ2-7	many	CASSPAIDGEQYF
TRBV6-1	TRBJ2-7	-	CASFRGGLSYEQYF
TRBV5-1	TRBJ2-1	many	CASSLGVAGGLYNEQFF
TRBV7-9	TRBJ2-7	-	CASSSVSSSYEQYF
TRBV13	TRBJ2-6	-	CASSLSPSGANVLTF
TRBV14	TRBJ2-5	-	CASSQGVAQYF
TRBV27	TRBJ2-1	many	CASSFAYRQAFSYNEQFF
TRBV20-1	TRBJ2-1	many	CSAPRIRDEQFF
TRBV7-3	TRBJ2-2	many	CASSFPTGQGAGELFF
TRBV20-1	TRBJ1-4	few	CSSIGGTGNEKLFF
TRBV7-9	TRBJ1-4	many	CASREGGPSNEKLFF
TRBV28	TRBJ2-1	-	CASSFRVIPGEQFF
TRBV20-1	TRBJ1-5	-	CSVSRGNQPQHF
TRBV7-2	TRBJ2-3	-	CASKLRGRSTDTQYF
TRBV27	TRBJ1-2	many	CASSVGQPLYGYTF
TRBV5-6	TRBJ1-2	few	CASSFVRDDYGYTF
TRBV28	TRBJ1-5	many	CASSPLTENQPQHF
TRBV3-1	TRBJ2-7	-	CASSQRMPVPYEQYF
TRBV7-2	TRBJ2-3	few	CASSLGPASFTDTQYF
TRBV12-3/TRBV12-4	TRBJ2-1	few	CASRERSEQFF
TRBV29-1	TRBJ2-5	many	CSVVRDRAWETQYF
TRBV19	TRBJ1-2	few	CASSTTENYGYTF
TRBV15	TRBJ2-7	many	CATSRDTGANYEQYF